This T cell receptor (beta chain) was found in a study of blood T cell repertoires in COVID-19. Looking at the study overall: Samples came from the United States, Italy and Spain, spanning acute and convalescent COVID-19.

The method was immunoSEQ multiplex PCR; TCRdb's version includes in-frame clones alone and lacks a portion of them. The table records around 480,000 clones, approximately 90% of them present only once. This CDR3 has 12 amino acids. Germline values: CDR1 MNHEY, CDR2 SVGAGI. Note on this clone: The junction shows a germline mismatch at one end, possibly a read error.

Seattle-derived patients entered the study during active infection and were followed longitudinally. The J gene is TRBJ1-2, the V gene TRBV6-5, with D possibly TRBD1 on 6 matching bases. The sequenced sample was peripheral blood. The TCR sequence derives from a woman aged 45-65 years with COVID-19, enrolled during active disease. The CDR3 DNA is TGTGCCAGCACCTTACGCCCGGGCGGACAGTTTTTC. Residues: CASTLRPGGQFF.